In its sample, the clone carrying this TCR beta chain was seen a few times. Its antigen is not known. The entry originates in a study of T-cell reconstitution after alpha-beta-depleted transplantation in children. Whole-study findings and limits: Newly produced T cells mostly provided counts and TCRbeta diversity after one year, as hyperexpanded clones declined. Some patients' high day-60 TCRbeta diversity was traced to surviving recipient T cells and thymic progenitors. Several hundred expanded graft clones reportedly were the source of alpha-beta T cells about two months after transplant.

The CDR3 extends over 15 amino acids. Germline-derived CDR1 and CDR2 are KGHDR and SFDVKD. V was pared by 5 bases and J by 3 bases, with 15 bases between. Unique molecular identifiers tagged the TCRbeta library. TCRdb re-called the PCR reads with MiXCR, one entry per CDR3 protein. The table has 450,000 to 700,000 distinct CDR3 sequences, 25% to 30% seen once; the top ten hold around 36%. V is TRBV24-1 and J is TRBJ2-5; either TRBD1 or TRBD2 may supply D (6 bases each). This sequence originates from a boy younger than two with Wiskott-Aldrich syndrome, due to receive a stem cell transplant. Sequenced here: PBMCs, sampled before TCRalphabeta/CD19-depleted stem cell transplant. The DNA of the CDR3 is TGTGCCACCAGTGTGAAGGAAGGGGGGAAAGAGACCCAGTACTTC. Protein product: CATSVKEGGKETQYF.